This T cell receptor (beta chain) was identified in a study of blood T cells in healthy people across ages. Overall study results and limits: Among long-lived donors, naive CD4+ cells were more numerous and diversity higher than in aged donors.

This clonotype showed up many times. Its specificity is not known. For the second PCR, which ran for about 7 to 11 cycles, a sample-barcoded 5' primer and a J-beta primer mix were used. TCRdb re-derived calls from the 5' RACE reads in MiXCR, one entry per CDR3 protein. The data contain roughly 900,000 distinct CDR3 sequences, 25% to 30% of them singletons. Every participating donor contributed 8.5 to 10 milliliters of peripheral blood through a draw. Each sample yielded at least 6 million isolated PBMCs. The TCR sequence derives from a woman of 80 years or more in good health. What was sequenced was blood.

CDR3 loop: CSGETSGESYEQYF. The CDR3 DNA sequence: TGCAGTGGAGAGACTAGCGGGGAGTCCTACGAGCAGTACTTC. The rearrangement joins TRBV20-1 to TRBJ2-7; 11 nucleotides line up with TRBD2. Germline V CDR1 and CDR2: DFQATT, SNEGSKA (reference sequence). After removal of 7 bases from V and 1 base from J, the junction contained 6 bases not matched to a gene. This CDR3 has 14 residues.